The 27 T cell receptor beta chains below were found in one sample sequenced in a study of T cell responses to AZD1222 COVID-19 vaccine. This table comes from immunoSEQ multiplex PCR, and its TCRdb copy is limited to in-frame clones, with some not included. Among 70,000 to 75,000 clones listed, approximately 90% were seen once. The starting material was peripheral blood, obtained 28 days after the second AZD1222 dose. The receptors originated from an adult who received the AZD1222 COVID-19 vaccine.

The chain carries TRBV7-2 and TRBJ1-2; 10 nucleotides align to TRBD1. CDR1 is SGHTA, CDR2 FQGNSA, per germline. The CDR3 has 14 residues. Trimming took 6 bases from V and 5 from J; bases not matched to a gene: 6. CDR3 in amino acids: CASRGQGGLYGYTF. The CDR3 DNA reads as TGTGCCAGCAGAGGACAGGGGGGCCTTTATGGCTACACCTTC.

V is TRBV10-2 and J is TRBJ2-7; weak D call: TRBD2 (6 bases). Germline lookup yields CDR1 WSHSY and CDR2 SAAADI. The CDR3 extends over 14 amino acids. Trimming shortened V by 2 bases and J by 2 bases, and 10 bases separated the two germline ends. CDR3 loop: CASSEVAGTYEQYF. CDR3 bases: TGCGCCAGCAGTGAGGTTGCGGGGACCTACGAGCAGTACTTC.

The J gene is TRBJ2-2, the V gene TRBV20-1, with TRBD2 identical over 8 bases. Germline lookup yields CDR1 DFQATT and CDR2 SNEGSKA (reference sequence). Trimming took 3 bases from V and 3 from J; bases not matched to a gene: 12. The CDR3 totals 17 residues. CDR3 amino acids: CSASSARGGPDTGELFF. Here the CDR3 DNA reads TGCAGTGCTAGTAGCGCCCGGGGGGGGCCAGACACCGGGGAGCTGTTTTTT.

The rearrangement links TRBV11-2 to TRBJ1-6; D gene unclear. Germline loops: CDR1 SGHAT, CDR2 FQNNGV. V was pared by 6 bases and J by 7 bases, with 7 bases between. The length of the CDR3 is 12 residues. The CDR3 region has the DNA TGTGCCAGCAGTAAGGAGAATTCACCCCTCCACTTT. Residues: CASSKENSPLHF.

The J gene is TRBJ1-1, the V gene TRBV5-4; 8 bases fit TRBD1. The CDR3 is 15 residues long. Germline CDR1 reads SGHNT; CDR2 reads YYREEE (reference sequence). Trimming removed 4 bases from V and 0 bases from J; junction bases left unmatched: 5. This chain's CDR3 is CASSAGQALNTEAFF. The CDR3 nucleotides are TGTGCCAGCAGCGCGGGACAGGCGTTGAACACTGAAGCTTTCTTT.

CDR3 bases: TGCGCCAGCAGTCAATCGAAACGGGGACTAGCGGCCTACGAGCAGTACTTC. Amino acid sequence: CASSQSKRGLAAYEQYF. The chain links TRBV23-1 to TRBJ2-7; 11 bases agree with TRBD2. TRBV23-1 is an ORF, and what it does is uncertain. The CDR3 consists of 17 residues. After removal of 0 bases from V and 2 bases from J, the junction contained 6 bases not matched to a gene.

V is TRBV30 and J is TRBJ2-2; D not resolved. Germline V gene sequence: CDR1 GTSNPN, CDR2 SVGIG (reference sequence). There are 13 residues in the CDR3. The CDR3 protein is CARTESNTGELFF. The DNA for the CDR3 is TGTGCGCGGACGGAGTCGAACACCGGGGAGCTGTTTTTT.

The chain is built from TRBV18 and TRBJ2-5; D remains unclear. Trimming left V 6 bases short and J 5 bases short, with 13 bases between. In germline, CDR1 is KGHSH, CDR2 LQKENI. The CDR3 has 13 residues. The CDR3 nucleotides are TGTGCCAGCTCTCCTGGTCTAGGTGAGACCCAGTACTTC. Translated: CASSPGLGETQYF.

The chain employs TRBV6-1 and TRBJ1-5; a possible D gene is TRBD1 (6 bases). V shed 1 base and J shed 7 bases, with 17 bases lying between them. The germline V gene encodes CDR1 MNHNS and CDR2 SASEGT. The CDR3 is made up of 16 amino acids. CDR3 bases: TGTGCCAGCAGTGAAGTGCTGACAGGCGGCGGCCAGCCCCAGCATTTT. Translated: CASSEVLTGGGQPQHF.

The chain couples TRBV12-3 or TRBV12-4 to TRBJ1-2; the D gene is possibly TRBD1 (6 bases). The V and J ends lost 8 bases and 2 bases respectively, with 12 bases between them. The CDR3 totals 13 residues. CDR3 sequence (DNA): TGTGCCAGCGGGAGAACAGGGAACTATGGCTACACCTTC. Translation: CASGRTGNYGYTF.

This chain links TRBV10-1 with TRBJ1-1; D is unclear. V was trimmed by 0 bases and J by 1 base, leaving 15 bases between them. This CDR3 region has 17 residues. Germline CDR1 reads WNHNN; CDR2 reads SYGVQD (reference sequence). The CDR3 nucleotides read TGCGCCAGCAGTGAGTCCCCTACTCGACTGGGGAACACTGAAGCTTTCTTT. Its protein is CASSESPTRLGNTEAFF.

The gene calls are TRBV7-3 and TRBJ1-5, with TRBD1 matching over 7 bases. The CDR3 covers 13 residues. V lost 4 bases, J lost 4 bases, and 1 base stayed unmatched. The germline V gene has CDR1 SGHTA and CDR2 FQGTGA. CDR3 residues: CASSWDRNQPQHF. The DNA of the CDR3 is TGTGCCAGCAGCTGGGACAGAAATCAGCCCCAGCATTTT.

The CDR3 nucleotides read TGCGCCAGCAGCCGACTAGCGGGACACAATGAGCAGTTCTTC. Encoded protein: CASSRLAGHNEQFF. V and J are TRBV5-1 and TRBJ2-1; the match to TRBD2 covers 11 bases. Looked up from germline, CDR1 is SGHRS and CDR2 is YFSETQ. The length of the CDR3 is 14 residues. After removal of 4 bases from V and 5 bases from J, the junction contained 2 bases not matched to a gene.

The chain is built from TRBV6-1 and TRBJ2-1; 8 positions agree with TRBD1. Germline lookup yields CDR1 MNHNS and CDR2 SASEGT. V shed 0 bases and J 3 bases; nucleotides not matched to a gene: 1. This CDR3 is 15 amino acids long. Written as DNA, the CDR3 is TGTGCCAGCAGTGAAGCACAGGGGGGCTACAATGAGCAGTTCTTC. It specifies CASSEAQGGYNEQFF.

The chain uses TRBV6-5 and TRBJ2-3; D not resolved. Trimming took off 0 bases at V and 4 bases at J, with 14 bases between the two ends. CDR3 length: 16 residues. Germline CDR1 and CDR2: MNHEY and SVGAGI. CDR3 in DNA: TGTGCCAGCAGTTACTCGCCGTATCAGGCGTCAGATACGCAGTATTTT. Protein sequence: CASSYSPYQASDTQYF.

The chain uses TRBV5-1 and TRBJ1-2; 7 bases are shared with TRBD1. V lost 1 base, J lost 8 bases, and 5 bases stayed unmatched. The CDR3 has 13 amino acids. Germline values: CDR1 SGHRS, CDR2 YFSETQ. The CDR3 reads CASSLTTGTGYTF. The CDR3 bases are TGCGCCAGCAGCTTGACGACAGGGACGGGCTACACCTTC.

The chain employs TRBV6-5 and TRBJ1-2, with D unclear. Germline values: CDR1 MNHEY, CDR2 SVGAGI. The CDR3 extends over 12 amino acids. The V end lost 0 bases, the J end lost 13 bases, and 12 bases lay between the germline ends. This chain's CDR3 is CASSYSGGLTTF. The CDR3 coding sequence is TGTGCCAGCAGTTACTCGGGCGGCTTAACCACCTTC.

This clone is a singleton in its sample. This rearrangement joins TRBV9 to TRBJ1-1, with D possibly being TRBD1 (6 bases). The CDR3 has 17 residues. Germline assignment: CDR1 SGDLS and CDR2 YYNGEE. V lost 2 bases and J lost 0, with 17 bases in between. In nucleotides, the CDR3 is TGTGCCAGCAGCGTCTCCCATACAGGGCCCATGAACACTGAAGCTTTCTTT. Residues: CASSVSHTGPMNTEAFF.

This CDR3 reads CASSRQGGNQPQHF. CDR3 sequence (DNA): TGTGCCAGTAGCAGACAGGGAGGCAATCAGCCCCAGCATTTT. This chain connects TRBV19 to TRBJ1-5; 7 bases are shared with TRBD1. This CDR3 is built from 14 residues. Germline CDR1 LNHDA, CDR2 SQIVND (reference sequence). V dropped 6 bases and J dropped 2; count of bases not matched to a gene: 4.

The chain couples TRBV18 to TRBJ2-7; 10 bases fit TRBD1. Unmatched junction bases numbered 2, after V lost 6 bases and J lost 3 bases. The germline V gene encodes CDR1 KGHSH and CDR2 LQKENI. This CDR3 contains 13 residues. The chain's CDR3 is CASSRTGGYEQYF. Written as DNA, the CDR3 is TGTGCCAGCTCGCGGACAGGGGGCTACGAGCAGTACTTC.

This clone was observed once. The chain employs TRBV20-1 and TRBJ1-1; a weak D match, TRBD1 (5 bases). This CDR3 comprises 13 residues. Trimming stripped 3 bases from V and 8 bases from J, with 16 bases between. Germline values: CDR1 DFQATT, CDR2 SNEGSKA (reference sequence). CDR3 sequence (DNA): TGCAGTGCTAGTGGGGCCAGGGAGGCGGAAGCTTTCTTT. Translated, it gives CSASGAREAEAFF.

CDR3 protein: CASSFPNGGQETQYF. The CDR3 DNA is TGTGCCAGCAGCTTCCCTAACGGGGGGCAAGAGACCCAGTACTTC. The chain links TRBV9 to TRBJ2-5; TRBD2 aligns across 7 bases. Trimming took 4 bases from V and 2 from J; bases not matched to a gene: 8. CDR1 SGDLS and CDR2 YYNGEE come from the germline V gene. This CDR3 region has 15 residues.

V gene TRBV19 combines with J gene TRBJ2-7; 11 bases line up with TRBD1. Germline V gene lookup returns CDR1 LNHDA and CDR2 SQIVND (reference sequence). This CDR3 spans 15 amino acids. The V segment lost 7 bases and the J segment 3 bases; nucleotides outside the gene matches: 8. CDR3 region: CASTNPGTGGYEQYF. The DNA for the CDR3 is TGTGCCAGTACCAATCCGGGGACAGGGGGCTACGAGCAGTACTTC. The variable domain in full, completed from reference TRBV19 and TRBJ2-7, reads DGGITQSPKYLFRKEGQNVTLSCEQNLNHDAMYWYRQDPGQGLRLIYYSQIVNDFQKGDIAEGYSVSREKKESFPLTVTSAQKNPTAFYLCASTNPGTGGYEQYFGPGTRLTVT.

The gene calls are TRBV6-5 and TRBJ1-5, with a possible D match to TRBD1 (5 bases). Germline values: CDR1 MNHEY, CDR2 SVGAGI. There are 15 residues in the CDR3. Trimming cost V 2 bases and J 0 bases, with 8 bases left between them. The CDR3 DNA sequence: TGTGCCAGCAGTTACGCGGGGGGTAGCAATCAGCCCCAGCATTTT. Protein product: CASSYAGGSNQPQHF.

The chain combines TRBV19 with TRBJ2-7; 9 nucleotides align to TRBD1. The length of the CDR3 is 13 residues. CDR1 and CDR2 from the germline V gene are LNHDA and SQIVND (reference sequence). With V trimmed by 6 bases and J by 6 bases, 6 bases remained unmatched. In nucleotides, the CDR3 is TGTGCCAGTAGGGCACAGGGGGCGGGCGAGCAGTACTTC. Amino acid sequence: CASRAQGAGEQYF.

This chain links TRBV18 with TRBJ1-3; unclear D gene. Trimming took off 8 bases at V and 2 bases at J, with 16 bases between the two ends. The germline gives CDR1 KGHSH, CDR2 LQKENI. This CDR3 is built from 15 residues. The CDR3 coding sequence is TGTGCCAGCACCGGGCTCCCAGCGGCTGGAAACACCATATATTTT. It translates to CASTGLPAAGNTIYF.

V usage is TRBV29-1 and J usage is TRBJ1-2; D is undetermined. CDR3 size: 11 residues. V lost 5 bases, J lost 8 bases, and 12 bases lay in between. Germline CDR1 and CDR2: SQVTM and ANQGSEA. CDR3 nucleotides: TGCAGCGTTCCCTGGACGGAAGGCTACACCTTC. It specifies CSVPWTEGYTF. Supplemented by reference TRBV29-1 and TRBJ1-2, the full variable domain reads SAVISQKPSRDICQRGTSLTIQCQVDSQVTMMFWYRQQPGQSLTLIATANQGSEATYESGFVIDKFPISRPNLTFSTLTVSNMSPEDSSIYLCSVPWTEGYTFGSGTRLTVV.